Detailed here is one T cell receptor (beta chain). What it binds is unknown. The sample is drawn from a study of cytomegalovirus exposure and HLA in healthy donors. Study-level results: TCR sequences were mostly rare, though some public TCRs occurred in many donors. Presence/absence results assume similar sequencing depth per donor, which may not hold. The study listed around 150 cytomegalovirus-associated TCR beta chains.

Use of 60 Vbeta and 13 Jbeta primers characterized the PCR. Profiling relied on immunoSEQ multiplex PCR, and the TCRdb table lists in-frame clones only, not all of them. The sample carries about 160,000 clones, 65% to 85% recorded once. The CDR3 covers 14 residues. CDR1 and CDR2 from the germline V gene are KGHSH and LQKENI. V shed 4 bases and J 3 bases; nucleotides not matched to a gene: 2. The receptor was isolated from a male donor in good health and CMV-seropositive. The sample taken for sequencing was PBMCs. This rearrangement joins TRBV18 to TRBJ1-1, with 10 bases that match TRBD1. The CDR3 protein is CASSLGQGYTEAFF. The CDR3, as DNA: TGTGCCAGCTCACTGGGACAGGGGTACACTGAAGCTTTCTTT.